The T cell receptor (beta chain) described here comes from a study of regulatory T cells in long-lasting Graves disease. This clonotype was recorded only once. Arm-PCR with iRepertoire HTBI primers amplified the CDR3 regions for these TCR beta libraries. Via MiXCR, TCRdb re-called the multiplex PCR reads, giving one row per CDR3 protein. The sample lists 320,000 or so distinct CDR3 sequences; 15% to 20% were seen once. Time point specified: newly diagnosed GD, antithyroid drugs for less than 3 months. The TCR library was made from RNA that had been extracted from PBMCs in TRIzol. The receptor's source is a female donor with Graves disease. The sequencing used peripheral blood mononuclear cells (PBMCs), collected at new diagnosis, from a patient treated with antithyroid drugs.

This chain's CDR3 is CASSLVEQEDTQYF. CDR3 nucleotide sequence: TGTGCCAGCAGCTTAGTCGAACAGGAGGATACGCAGTATTTT. This sequence joins TRBV11-3 and TRBJ2-3, with D tentatively TRBD1 (5 bases). The CDR3 totals 14 residues. Germline V gene sequence: CDR1 SGHNT, CDR2 YENEEA. Trimming stripped 1 base from V and 6 bases from J, with 11 bases between. Drawing the rest from reference TRBV11-3 and TRBJ2-3, the complete variable domain is EAGVVQSPRYKIIEKKQPVAFWCNPISGHNTLYWYLQNLGQGPELLIRYENEEAVDDSQLPKDRFSAERLKGVDSTLKIQPAELGDSAVYLCASSLVEQEDTQYFGPGTRLTVL.